One T cell receptor (beta chain) is described in this entry. Its target is unknown. Assay used: immunoSEQ multiplex PCR; TCRdb lists only in-frame clones, some missing. The data hold around 71,000 clones, with roughly 92% observed a single time. The source of the sample is a study of graft-versus-host responses after intestinal transplantation. Study-wide results and limits: Circulating GvH clone levels at their peak were associated with HvG declines (early post-transplant).

The CDR3 is 14 residues long. In germline, CDR1 is MNHEY, CDR2 SVGAGI. Trimming removed 0 bases from V and 2 bases from J, with 8 bases in between. Marrow drawn post-transplant originated at the posterior iliac crest or another site. This TCR was sampled from a human patient who received an intestinal transplant, so some T cells may come from the graft donor. The V gene is TRBV6-5, the J gene TRBJ2-7, with D unclear. The sequences come from bone marrow, collected 734 days after intestinal transplantation. This CDR3 reads CASSYSDGTYEQYF. In DNA form, the CDR3 reads TGTGCCAGCAGTTACTCAGACGGAACCTACGAGCAGTACTTC.